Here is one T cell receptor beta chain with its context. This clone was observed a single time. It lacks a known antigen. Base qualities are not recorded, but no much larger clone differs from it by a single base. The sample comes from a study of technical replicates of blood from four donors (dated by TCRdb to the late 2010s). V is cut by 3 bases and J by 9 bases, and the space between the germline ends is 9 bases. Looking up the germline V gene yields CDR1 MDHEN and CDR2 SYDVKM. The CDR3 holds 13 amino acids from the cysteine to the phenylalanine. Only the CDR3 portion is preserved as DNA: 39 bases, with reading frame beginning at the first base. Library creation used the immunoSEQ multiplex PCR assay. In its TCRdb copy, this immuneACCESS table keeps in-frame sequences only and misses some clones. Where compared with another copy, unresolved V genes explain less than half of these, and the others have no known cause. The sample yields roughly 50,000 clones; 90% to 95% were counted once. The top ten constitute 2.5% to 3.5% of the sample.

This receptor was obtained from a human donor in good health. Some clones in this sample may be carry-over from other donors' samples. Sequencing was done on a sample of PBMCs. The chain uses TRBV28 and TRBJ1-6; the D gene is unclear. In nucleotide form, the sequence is TGTGCCAGCAGTTTTCCCGGAGTTTCACCCCTCCACTTT. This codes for CASSFPGVSPLHF.